The 32 T cell receptor beta chains below come from one sample, sequenced in a study of CD4 T cells in relation to SARS-CoV-2 and coronaviruses. Their target antigens are unknown. Data came from immunoSEQ multiplex PCR; TCRdb stores just in-frame clones and leaves some out. The sample consists of 43,000 or so clones, almost 85% of them appearing once. What was sequenced was naive CD4+ T cells from PBMCs, cultured in vitro. Specified subset: naive CD4+ T cells isolated by negative enrichment. These receptors were obtained from an adult with COVID-19.

V is TRBV7-2 and J is TRBJ2-1, with 7 bases identical to TRBD2. The length of the CDR3 is 14 residues. The germline V gene has CDR1 SGHTA and CDR2 FQGNSA. Trimming cost V 1 base and J 7 bases; bases outside gene matches: 4. The CDR3 DNA is TGTGCCAGCAGCTTAGGACTAGCCGCGAATGAGCAGTTCTTC. Residues: CASSLGLAANEQFF. Filled out from reference TRBV7-2 and TRBJ2-1, the complete variable domain reads GAGVSQSPSNKVTEKGKDVELRCDPISGHTALYWYRQSLGQGLEFLIYFQGNSAPDKSGLPSDRFSAERTGGSVSTLTIQRTQQEDSAVYLCASSLGLAANEQFFGPGTRLTVL.

This chain joins TRBV28 and TRBJ1-2; D is uncertain. The germline V gene encodes CDR1 MDHEN and CDR2 SYDVKM. This CDR3 spans 17 amino acids. V was pared by 5 bases and J by 0 bases, with 19 bases between. The CDR3: CASSMTRGAKANYGYTF. DNA for the CDR3: TGTGCCAGCAGTATGACCCGTGGAGCTAAAGCTAACTATGGCTACACCTTC.

The chain carries TRBV27 and TRBJ2-3; D is possibly TRBD2 (5 bases). Per the germline V gene, CDR1 is MNHEY and CDR2 is SMNVEV (reference sequence). The CDR3 has 13 residues. The V and J ends lost 11 bases and 6 bases respectively, with 18 bases between them. DNA of the CDR3: TGTGCCGCCGAGGACTCGCAAGGGGATACGCAGTATTTT. Its protein is CAAEDSQGDTQYF.

Only a few counts were recorded for this clone. This rearrangement joins TRBV15 to TRBJ1-1; 7 bases map to TRBD1. This CDR3 region has 20 residues. Germline-derived CDR1 and CDR2 are LNHNV and YYDKDF (reference sequence). V trimming: 0 bases; J trimming: 0 bases; junction bases outside the gene matches: 16. In DNA form, the CDR3 reads TGTGCCACCAGCAGAGACTCTCTAGAAGCGGGACAGCTTTTGAACACTGAAGCTTTCTTT. It specifies CATSRDSLEAGQLLNTEAFF.

The rearrangement uses TRBV30 and TRBJ1-1; the D is unclear. The CDR3 extends over 13 amino acids. Between the trimmed V and J ends, which lost 0 bases and 3 bases, there was a span of 8 bases. Germline values: CDR1 GTSNPN, CDR2 SVGIG (reference sequence). DNA of the CDR3: TGTGCCTGGAGTGTAAAGGCGGACACTGAAGCTTTCTTT. This encodes CAWSVKADTEAFF. Combining the CDR3 with reference TRBV30 and TRBJ1-1 gives the whole variable domain SQTIHQWPATLVQPVGSPLSLECTVEGTSNPNLYWYRQAAGRGLQLLFYSVGIGQISSEVPQNLSASRPQDRQFILSSKKLLLSDSGFYLCAWSVKADTEAFFGQGTRLTVV.

This chain connects TRBV6-5 to TRBJ2-7, with TRBD1 identical over 11 bases. Unmatched junction bases numbered 6, after V lost 7 bases and J lost 4 bases. This CDR3 region has 14 residues. CDR1 is MNHEY and CDR2 is SVGAGI in the germline V gene. CDR3 loop: CASTTGDRGYEQYF. CDR3 bases: TGTGCCAGCACCACCGGGGACAGGGGGTACGAGCAGTACTTC.

There are a few counts of this clone. The rearrangement joins TRBV10-1 to TRBJ1-5; D unclear. V was pared by 7 bases and J by 5 bases, with 9 bases between. This CDR3 region has 12 residues. Per the germline V gene, CDR1 is WNHNN and CDR2 is SYGVQD (reference sequence). The CDR3, as DNA: TGCGCCAGCACAAATGGGGATCAGCCCCAGCATTTT. Translated: CASTNGDQPQHF.

The CDR3 loop reads CSASGIETQYF. CDR3 nucleotide sequence: TGCAGTGCTAGCGGGATAGAGACCCAGTACTTC. The rearrangement uses TRBV20-1 and TRBJ2-5, with D perhaps matching TRBD2 (5 bases). The V gene lost 3 bases and the J gene lost 4 bases, with 6 bases spanning the gap. There are 11 residues in the CDR3. Germline V gives CDR1 DFQATT, CDR2 SNEGSKA (reference sequence).

This rearrangement joins TRBV5-4 to TRBJ2-1; D call uncertain. The CDR3 has 16 amino acids. From germline, CDR1 is SGHNT and CDR2 YYREEE (reference sequence). Trimming removed 2 bases at V and 7 bases at J, with 19 bases between. The CDR3 here is CASSLEVLGARNEQFF. The DNA of the CDR3 is TGTGCCAGCAGCTTAGAGGTCCTGGGTGCAAGGAATGAGCAGTTCTTC.

The V call is TRBV6-6, the J call TRBJ2-2, with D tentatively TRBD2 (6 bases). CDR3 length equals 15 residues. Germline V gene data show CDR1 as MNHNY and CDR2 as SVGAGI (reference sequence). Deletions cut 6 bases from V and 0 bases from J, with 11 bases between. In DNA form, the CDR3 reads TGTGCCAGCAGGGAGGGCTCAGCGAACACCGGGGAGCTGTTTTTT. Protein product: CASREGSANTGELFF.

The V call is TRBV5-5, the J call TRBJ2-1; tentative D call: TRBD1 (5 bases). Germline V lookup: CDR1 SGHKS, CDR2 YYEKEE (reference sequence). Trimming took off 0 bases at V and 12 bases at J, with 13 bases between the two ends. The CDR3 runs 13 residues. The CDR3 reads CASSLAPDTGQFF. The CDR3 DNA reads TGTGCCAGCAGCTTGGCCCCGGACACGGGGCAGTTCTTC.

This chain connects TRBV7-8 to TRBJ1-2; D is unresolved. The CDR3 loop spans 13 amino acids. V was shortened by 5 bases and J by 5 bases, with 12 bases between the two germline ends. Germline lookup yields CDR1 SGHVS and CDR2 FQNEAQ. This chain's CDR3 is CASSTHIVYGYTF. The CDR3 DNA reads as TGTGCCAGCAGCACCCACATCGTTTATGGCTACACCTTC.

The V and J genes are TRBV7-2 and TRBJ2-1; 11 bases agree with TRBD2. The CDR3 spans 17 residues. CDR1 and CDR2 (germline): SGHTA, FQGNSA. V shed 4 bases, J shed 1 base, and the junction held 6 bases outside the gene matches. CDR3 amino acids: CASSSRRTSGSYNEQFF. CDR3 bases: TGTGCCAGCAGCTCAAGAAGGACTAGCGGGTCCTACAATGAGCAGTTCTTC.

The CDR3 region is CASSLGLTDTQYF. The CDR3 DNA is TGTGCCAGCAGCTTAGGTCTCACAGATACGCAGTATTTT. This chain links TRBV11-2 with TRBJ2-3; D gene unclear. CDR1 and CDR2 (germline): SGHAT, FQNNGV. The CDR3 runs 13 residues. V lost 1 base, J lost 2 bases, and 4 bases lay in between. Variable domain in full (rest from reference TRBV11-2 and TRBJ2-3): EAGVAQSPRYKIIEKRQSVAFWCNPISGHATLYWYQQILGQGPKLLIQFQNNGVVDDSQLPKDRFSAERLKGVDSTLKIQPAKLEDSAVYLCASSLGLTDTQYFGPGTRLTVL.

The genes are TRBV30 and TRBJ2-2, with unresolved D. Germline CDR1 is GTSNPN and CDR2 is SVGIG (reference sequence). Trimming stripped 0 bases from V and 6 bases from J, with 14 bases between. The length of the CDR3 is 15 residues. For the CDR3, the DNA is TGTGCCTGGAGTGTTTTCCGCCTTGGGGCCGGGGAGCTGTTTTTT. Translated, it gives CAWSVFRLGAGELFF.

This chain links TRBV4-1 with TRBJ1-5; tentatively, D is TRBD1 (5 bases). This CDR3 has 17 amino acids. From germline, CDR1 is MGHRA and CDR2 YSYEKL. The ends were cut back, 0 bases at V and 6 bases at J, with 18 bases in the middle. The chain's CDR3 is CASSQDRAAGAAQPQHF. In DNA, the CDR3 is TGCGCCAGCAGCCAAGATCGGGCTGCTGGGGCAGCTCAGCCCCAGCATTTT.

In this sample, this clone turned up a few times. CDR3 DNA: TGTGCCAGCACCAATGGACTAGCGGGAACGGACGAGCAGTACTTC. The encoded protein is CASTNGLAGTDEQYF. V and J are TRBV7-9 and TRBJ2-7; 12 bases are a match to TRBD2. V was pared by 7 bases and J by 5 bases, with 9 bases of the junction left unmatched. Looked up from germline, CDR1 is SEHNR and CDR2 is FQNEAQ (reference sequence). The CDR3 runs 15 residues. The variable domain in full, with the rest retrieved from reference TRBV7-9 and TRBJ2-7, is DTGVSQNPRHKITKRGQNVTFRCDPISEHNRLYWYRQTLGQGPEFLTYFQNEAQLEKSRLLSDRFSAERPKGSFSTLEIQRTEQGDSAMYLCASTNGLAGTDEQYFGPGTRLTVT.

The chain has TRBV14 and TRBJ1-2; D possibly corresponds to TRBD1 (6 bases). This CDR3 region has 20 residues. The ends were cut back, 1 base at V and 6 bases at J, with 30 bases in the middle. Germline V gives CDR1 SGHDN, CDR2 FVKESK. The CDR3 spells CASSQGPRVPAGTLINGYTF. The DNA for the CDR3 is TGTGCCAGCAGCCAAGGGCCCCGAGTCCCCGCCGGGACACTTATCAATGGCTACACCTTC.

This chain uses TRBV3-1 (or the pseudogene TRBV3-2) with TRBJ2-7; 7 bases are a match to TRBD1. The CDR3 is 12 amino acids. With 4 bases clipped from V and 3 bases from J, the junction kept 0 bases outside the gene matches. Germline assignment: CDR1 LGHDT and CDR2 YNNKEL (reference sequence). DNA for the CDR3: TGTGCCAGCAGCCGGACAGGCTACGAGCAGTACTTC. This sequence encodes CASSRTGYEQYF.

The V and J genes are TRBV13 and TRBJ1-1; D perhaps matches TRBD1 (5 bases). CDR3 length equals 14 residues. Germline assignment: CDR1 PRHDT and CDR2 FYEKMQ (reference sequence). V was clipped by 5 bases and J by 8 bases, with 18 bases between them. The CDR3 here is CASSGLRGRPEAFF. DNA for the CDR3: TGTGCCAGCAGCGGCCTACGGGGACGACCAGAAGCTTTCTTT.

J is TRBJ2-1 and V is TRBV5-6, with TRBD2 matching over 8 bases. J lost 6 bases, V lost 4 bases, and 9 bases had no gene match. CDR1 is SGHDT, CDR2 YYEEEE, per germline. This CDR3 is 15 amino acids long. In DNA form, the CDR3 reads TGTGCCAGCAGCGAACTAGCGGTAGTGGGCAATGAGCAGTTCTTC. It yields the protein CASSELAVVGNEQFF.

The V call is TRBV28, the J call TRBJ1-2; D is unclear. The germline gives CDR1 MDHEN, CDR2 SYDVKM. V shed 6 bases and J shed 6 bases, with 11 bases lying between them. The CDR3 is made up of 12 amino acids. The CDR3 is CASSIVQDGYTF. CDR3 DNA: TGTGCCAGCAGCATCGTCCAGGATGGCTACACCTTC.

This clone was observed a single time. The rearrangement joins TRBV19 to TRBJ2-6; D not certain. Germline CDR1 reads LNHDA; CDR2 reads SQIVND (reference sequence). CDR3 length: 16 residues. V was pared by 2 bases and J by 2 bases, with 10 bases between. The CDR3 reads CASSITDWAGANVLTF. CDR3 coding DNA: TGTGCCAGTAGTATAACAGACTGGGCTGGGGCCAACGTCCTGACTTTC.

The genes are TRBV30 and TRBJ2-1, with 10 nucleotides matching TRBD2. Germline lookup yields CDR1 GTSNPN and CDR2 SVGIG (reference sequence). CDR3 size: 16 residues. Trimming removed 1 base from V and 7 bases from J; junction bases left unmatched: 10. CDR3 sequence (DNA): TGTGCCTGGAGTGACGATGATAGCGGGAGGTGGAATGAGCAGTTCTTC. It translates to CAWSDDDSGRWNEQFF.

The V call is TRBV3-1 (or the pseudogene TRBV3-2), the J call TRBJ1-2; 9 nucleotides agree with TRBD1. This CDR3 has 14 residues. CDR1 LGHDT and CDR2 YNNKEL come from the germline V gene (reference sequence). Losses at the gene ends were 3 bases for V and 7 bases for J; bases not matched to a gene: 6. The CDR3 here is CASSHAGQGLGYTF. The CDR3 DNA reads TGTGCCAGCAGCCACGCGGGACAGGGTCTTGGCTACACCTTC.

This rearrangement joins TRBV6-2 or TRBV6-3 to TRBJ2-3, with TRBD2 matching over 11 bases. The CDR3 contains 15 residues. V was clipped by 4 bases and J by 0 bases; unmatched bases: 0. Germline assignment: CDR1 MNHEY and CDR2 SVGEGT. Here the CDR3 DNA reads TGTGCCAGCAGTTGGACTAGCGGGAGCACAGATACGCAGTATTTT. This codes for CASSWTSGSTDTQYF.

The V call is TRBV24-1, the J call TRBJ2-1; 8 nucleotides align to TRBD2. J lost 7 bases, V lost 9 bases, and 13 bases had no gene match. The CDR3 sequence is 15 residues long. Germline CDR1 reads KGHDR; CDR2 reads SFDVKD. The CDR3 reads CATSPSGLVMNEQFF. The CDR3 DNA follows: TGTGCCACCTCACCCTCGGGACTAGTGATGAATGAGCAGTTCTTC.

This clone occurred a few times. The chain employs TRBV29-1 and TRBJ1-2, with D possibly matching TRBD1 (5 bases). Germline CDR1 reads SQVTM; CDR2 reads ANQGSEA. The CDR3 runs 15 residues. V was clipped by 6 bases and J by 3 bases, with 20 bases between them. The CDR3 here is CSVTGGRRGDYGYTF. CDR3 bases: TGCAGCGTCACTGGGGGACGTCGCGGGGACTATGGCTACACCTTC.

This clone was recorded only once. The V call is TRBV11-2, the J call TRBJ2-3; no reliable D call. The CDR3 contains 11 residues. The germline V gene has CDR1 SGHAT and CDR2 FQNNGV. The V end lost 3 bases, the J end lost 5 bases, and 3 bases lay between the germline ends. The CDR3 DNA reads TGTGCCAGCAGCTTCGGAGATACGCAGTATTTT. It encodes CASSFGDTQYF.

V usage is TRBV27 and J usage is TRBJ2-3; TRBD1 matches at 8 bases. The CDR3 spans 19 residues. Germline V gene data show CDR1 as MNHEY and CDR2 as SMNVEV (reference sequence). V lost 3 bases, J lost 2 bases, and 16 bases stayed unmatched. CDR3 in DNA: TGTGCCAGCAGTTTCCCTGGACAGGGATGGTTCTTGGACACAGATACGCAGTATTTT. Residues: CASSFPGQGWFLDTDTQYF.

This clone showed up just a few times. CDR3 bases: TGTGCCAGCAGCCTACTAGCGGGAGCAGATACGCAGTATTTT. It encodes CASSLLAGADTQYF. This chain links TRBV7-8 with TRBJ2-3; 11 bases are a match to TRBD2. V dropped 5 bases and J dropped 4; count of bases not matched to a gene: 2. Germline values: CDR1 SGHVS, CDR2 FQNEAQ. This CDR3 is 14 amino acids long.

The CDR3 sequence: CASSRGTSGTVTGELFF. The CDR3 DNA is TGTGCCAGTAGTAGGGGGACTAGCGGGACCGTCACCGGGGAGCTGTTTTTT. The chain uses TRBV19 and TRBJ2-2, with 13 bases identical to TRBD2. The CDR3 has 17 amino acids. With V trimmed by 4 bases and J by 4 bases, 6 bases remained unmatched. The germline V gene has CDR1 LNHDA and CDR2 SQIVND (reference sequence).